Shown below are 7 T cell receptor beta chains from a single sample sequenced in a study of shared clonotypes between healthy human individuals. Sequenced by immunoSEQ multiplex PCR; TCRdb stores in-frame clones only, minus some. The table records roughly 570,000 clones, roughly 98% of them present only once. Naive CD8 isolation took CD45RO-negative cells positively selected for CCR7 and excluded terminally differentiated effector memory CD45RA+ cells. Sample: naive CD8+ T cells sorted from blood. These receptors all stem from a man aged 25-45 years in good health.

This chain links TRBV14 with TRBJ2-1; D tentatively reads TRBD1 or TRBD2 (5 bases each). Trimming took off 4 bases at V and 4 bases at J, with 11 bases between the two ends. Germline CDR1 is SGHDN and CDR2 is FVKESK. The length of the CDR3 is 14 residues. CDR3 in amino acids: CASSLDRLYNEQFF. As DNA, the CDR3 is TGTGCCAGCAGCCTCGACAGACTATACAATGAGCAGTTCTTC.

The chain couples TRBV5-8 to TRBJ1-2; 7 bases are a match to TRBD1. Looked up from germline, CDR1 is SGHTS and CDR2 is YDEGEE. The CDR3 runs 14 residues. The J segment lost 3 bases and the V segment lost 0 bases, leaving 2 bases of the junction unmatched. CDR3 nucleotides: TGTGCCAGCAGCTTGGTAGGGACAGACTATGGCTACACCTTC. Residues: CASSLVGTDYGYTF.

This clone appeared a single time. V usage is TRBV9 and J usage is TRBJ2-1, with 7 bases that match TRBD1. This CDR3 is built from 17 residues. Germline-derived CDR1 and CDR2 are SGDLS and YYNGEE. Trimming took 0 bases from V and 0 from J; bases not matched to a gene: 6. The CDR3 here is CASSVASDRSSYNEQFF. CDR3 nucleotide sequence: TGTGCCAGCAGCGTAGCTTCGGACAGGAGCTCCTACAATGAGCAGTTCTTC.

The V call is TRBV4-1, the J call TRBJ2-3; D unclear. Germline CDR1 reads MGHRA; CDR2 reads YSYEKL. The CDR3 spans 16 residues. The V end was cut by 1 base, the J end by 1 base, with 12 bases between. The DNA of the CDR3 is TGCGCCAGCAGCCAAGTCTCGGGCACGGGCACAGATACGCAGTATTTT. Protein product: CASSQVSGTGTDTQYF.

The rearrangement uses TRBV7-9 and TRBJ2-2, with a weak D call TRBD1 (6 bases). The germline gives CDR1 SEHNR, CDR2 FQNEAQ (reference sequence). The CDR3 runs to 16 residues. V gave up 1 base and J gave up 0 bases, with 9 bases separating them. The CDR3 loop reads CASSLGTVSNTGELFF. The CDR3 DNA reads TGTGCCAGCAGCTTAGGGACAGTTTCGAACACCGGGGAGCTGTTTTTT.

The chain carries TRBV11-2 and TRBJ2-1; D assignment may be TRBD1 or TRBD2 (5 bases each). V lost 6 bases and J 2 bases, leaving 14 bases between the germline ends. The CDR3 totals 15 residues. Per germline, CDR1 SGHAT and CDR2 FQNNGV. CDR3 nucleotides: TGTGCCAGCAGGCCGCCTGGGACGACCTACAATGAGCAGTTCTTC. It translates to CASRPPGTTYNEQFF.

The rearrangement joins TRBV5-5 to TRBJ2-1; perhaps TRBD2 as D (6 bases). V dropped 0 bases and J dropped 4 bases, with 14 bases sitting between them. Germline CDR1 is SGHKS and CDR2 is YYEKEE (reference sequence). The CDR3 has 16 residues. The CDR3 sequence: CASSLDWRDRYNEQFF. The CDR3 DNA reads as TGTGCCAGCAGCTTGGATTGGCGGGATAGGTACAATGAGCAGTTCTTC.